This T cell receptor (beta chain) was retrieved from a study of shared clonotypes between healthy human individuals. Overall study context: Per donor, CD8 memory used one plate, CD8 naive used two, CD4 memory used three and CD4 naive used three.

This was a deep-level run. Replicate PCRs for sorted subsets used approximately 190 ng DNA; this equaled 25,000 to 35,000 T cell genomes. The table came from immunoSEQ multiplex PCR; TCRdb's copy has only in-frame clones and leaves some out. The repertoire holds roughly 1,500,000 clones, with approximately 98.5% as singletons. Germline V gene data show CDR1 as SGHVS and CDR2 as FQNEAQ. There are 17 residues in the CDR3. V was clipped by 5 bases and J by 0 bases, with 17 bases between them. V is TRBV7-8 and J is TRBJ2-1; D might be TRBD1 (5 bases). Input material: naive CD4+ T cells sorted from blood. Subset described: CD45RA+ positively selected. This receptor was obtained from a man younger than 40 in good health. The CDR3 spells CASSVNSGRISYNEQFF. The CDR3 DNA follows: TGTGCCAGCAGCGTGAATTCAGGGCGGATCTCCTACAATGAGCAGTTCTTC.